The T cell receptor beta chain under discussion was sequenced for a study of shared T cell receptors in the human thymus. Assay used: immunoSEQ multiplex PCR; TCRdb lists only in-frame clones, some missing. This table has some 700,000 clones, 70% to 90% appearing once. This CDR3 comprises 13 residues. V was clipped by 8 bases and J by 11 bases; unmatched bases: 5. The germline V gene encodes CDR1 MNHNS and CDR2 SASEGT. In addition, the sample was reused for a study of human thymus T cells. That study reports: Corrective surgery for congenital heart defects was being performed on the healthy Finnish infants who served as donors. Resections from corrective heart surgery provided thymus tissue. Thymic and blood repertoires appeared to show biased V and J gene usage. Related research found strongly overlapping thymic repertoires in unrelated individuals.

The origin of this receptor is a girl under three years old with a congenital heart defect. Sequencing was performed on thymocytes. The chain is built from TRBV6-1 and TRBJ1-6, with 11 nucleotides matching TRBD1. The CDR3 nucleotides read TGTGCCAGCGCCGGGACAGGGGGTCCACCCCTCCACTTT. Residues: CASAGTGGPPLHF.